Listed here are 5 T cell receptor beta chains from one sample, sequenced in a study of blood T cell repertoires in COVID-19. Produced via immunoSEQ multiplex PCR; TCRdb's table is partial and in-frame only. This sample has about 42,000 clones, with about nine tenths found just once. The sample taken for sequencing was peripheral blood. These receptors came from a human donor in a cohort sampled during active COVID-19.

The chain employs TRBV2 and TRBJ2-1, with no clear D. The germline gives CDR1 SNHLY, CDR2 FYNNEI. CDR3 length equals 11 residues. V dropped 5 bases and J dropped 6 bases, with 5 bases sitting between them. This chain's CDR3 is CASSILNEQFF. In DNA, the CDR3 is TGTGCCAGCAGTATACTCAATGAGCAGTTCTTC. Combining the CDR3 with reference TRBV2 and TRBJ2-1 gives the whole variable domain EPEVTQTPSHQVTQMGQEVILRCVPISNHLYFYWYRQILGQKVEFLVSFYNNEISEKSEIFDDQFSVERPDGSNFTLKIRSTKLEDSAMYFCASSILNEQFFGPGTRLTVL.

The V gene is TRBV27, the J gene TRBJ1-1, with 7 bases identical to TRBD1. Trimming cost V 4 bases and J 2 bases; bases outside gene matches: 4. Germline V gene data show CDR1 as MNHEY and CDR2 as SMNVEV (reference sequence). This CDR3 spans 14 amino acids. The CDR3 sequence: CASSSGGSNTEAFF. The CDR3 DNA follows: TGTGCCAGCAGTTCAGGGGGGTCTAACACTGAAGCTTTCTTT.

This sequence joins TRBV5-6 and TRBJ2-3, with 8 positions matching TRBD2. Trimming at V came to 5 bases and at J to 1 base, leaving 9 bases not matched to a gene. Germline assignment: CDR1 SGHDT and CDR2 YYEEEE. The CDR3 runs 16 residues. The CDR3 reads CASSFGPAGGTDTQYF. In DNA, the CDR3 is TGTGCCAGCAGTTTCGGACCAGCGGGAGGCACAGATACGCAGTATTTT.

J is TRBJ2-3 and V is TRBV7-2; 10 bases are a match to TRBD2. The V gene end was trimmed by 3 bases and the J gene end by 5 bases; junction bases not matched to a gene: 8. CDR3 length: 16 amino acids. Germline V CDR1 and CDR2: SGHTA, FQGNSA. The CDR3 nucleotides are TGTGCCAGCAGCTTTCCGAGCGGGGGGGGAGGAGATACGCAGTATTTT. It is translated as CASSFPSGGGGDTQYF. Full variable domain (remainder filled in from reference TRBV7-2 and TRBJ2-3): GAGVSQSPSNKVTEKGKDVELRCDPISGHTALYWYRQSLGQGLEFLIYFQGNSAPDKSGLPSDRFSAERTGGSVSTLTIQRTQQEDSAVYLCASSFPSGGGGDTQYFGPGTRLTVL.

V is TRBV18 and J is TRBJ2-2; D perhaps matches TRBD1 (5 bases). Trimming left V 4 bases short and J 7 bases short, with 10 bases between. This CDR3 spans 13 amino acids. Germline V CDR1 and CDR2: KGHSH, LQKENI. The DNA of the CDR3 is TGTGCCAGCTCACTACAGGTTCGCGGGGAGCTGTTTTTT. Its protein product is CASSLQVRGELFF.